A single sample gave rise to the 4 T cell receptor beta chains below, sequenced in a study of CD8+ T cells in alopecia areata. In each case, RNA was isolated and then reverse transcribed into cDNA as the sequencing template. The assay was immunoSEQ multiplex PCR, and TCRdb's table has in-frame clones only and misses some. The repertoire holds around 150,000 clones, with less than 75% as singletons. Sequencing used CD8+ T cells sorted from blood. The receptors stem from a human donor in good health.

This chain links TRBV19 with TRBJ1-1; D may be TRBD1 (6 bases). The V end was cut by 8 bases, the J end by 5 bases, with 12 bases between. The germline V gene encodes CDR1 LNHDA and CDR2 SQIVND (reference sequence). The CDR3 runs to 12 residues. CDR3 sequence: CASGGGKTEAFF. CDR3 nucleotide sequence: TGTGCCAGTGGAGGGGGTAAGACTGAAGCTTTCTTT.

This clone was counted between two and nine times. V usage is TRBV7-9 and J usage is TRBJ1-4, with 8 positions matching TRBD1. Per the germline V gene, CDR1 is SEHNR and CDR2 is FQNEAQ (reference sequence). CDR3 length equals 14 residues. The junction had 5 bases not matched to a gene; V was cut back by 5 bases and J by 6 bases. The CDR3 sequence is CASSRTGLDEKLFF. For the CDR3, the DNA is TGTGCCAGCAGCCGGACAGGGTTGGATGAAAAACTGTTTTTT.

The V call is TRBV29-1, the J call TRBJ2-7; TRBD1 agrees at 8 bases. This CDR3 is 13 amino acids long. The germline gives CDR1 SQVTM, CDR2 ANQGSEA. Trimming took 4 bases from V and 0 from J; bases not matched to a gene: 2. CDR3 sequence (DNA): TGCAGCGTTGTAACAGGGGGCTCCTACGAGCAGTACTTC. This encodes CSVVTGGSYEQYF.

The V and J genes are TRBV9 and TRBJ2-7; tentatively, D is TRBD1 or TRBD2 (5 bases each). V was clipped by 4 bases and J by 3 bases, with 20 bases between them. CDR1 SGDLS and CDR2 YYNGEE come from the germline V gene. The CDR3 spans 16 residues. For the CDR3, the DNA is TGTGCCAGCAGCTTTTCCGGGACCCCTGAAGTCTACGAGCAGTACTTC. It codes for CASSFSGTPEVYEQYF.